These 2 T cell receptor beta chains share one sample of origin, sequenced in a study of CD8 T cells in ankylosing spondylitis. Their specific antigens are unknown. Overall study findings and caveats: Made up of roughly 8 highly homologous variants, a TCR beta motif appeared characteristic of ankylosing spondylitis blood.

TCRdb re-derived calls from the 5' RACE reads in MiXCR, one entry per CDR3 protein. Of about 440,000 distinct CDR3 sequences listed, approximately 17% are singletons. The specimen sequenced was blood, either unsorted or a sorted T cell fraction (not recorded which). The source is a male donor with ankylosing spondylitis.

This clonotype was recorded many times. The rearrangement uses TRBV29-1 and TRBJ2-1, with D hard to call. With 4 bases removed from V and 5 bases from J, the gap between germline ends came to 9 bases. Germline CDR1 is SQVTM and CDR2 is ANQGSEA. This CDR3 comprises 12 residues. CDR3 bases: TGCAGCGTTGCTAGACTGAACAATGAGCAGTTCTTC. It translates to CSVARLNNEQFF.

The table lists this clonotype with a few counts. The rearrangement joins TRBV28 to TRBJ2-7; D is ambiguous. This CDR3 comprises 12 residues. Trimming took off 2 bases at V and 6 bases at J, with 8 bases between the two ends. Germline CDR1 and CDR2: MDHEN and SYDVKM. This CDR3 reads CASSLLWTEQYF. For the CDR3, the DNA is TGTGCCAGCAGTTTACTGTGGACCGAGCAGTACTTC. Filled out from reference TRBV28 and TRBJ2-7, the complete variable domain reads DVKVTQSSRYLVKRTGEKVFLECVQDMDHENMFWYRQDPGLGLRLIYFSYDVKMKEKGDIPEGYSVSREKKERFSLILESASTNQTSMYLCASSLLWTEQYFGPGTRLTVT.